A selection of T cell receptor beta chains follows, all from one sample in a study of vaccination effects on CD4 cells after COVID-19. These receptors lack a known antigen. Libraries were prepared by immunoSEQ multiplex PCR; TCRdb keeps only in-frame clonotypes and omits some of them. The sample lists about 80,000 clones; around four fifths were seen once. Sequencing used CD4+ T cells from PBMCs cultured with HCoV-OC43 spike peptides, obtained after COVID-19 vaccination. These receptors were taken from a human donor who received a COVID-19 vaccine. The CDR3 runs from the conserved cysteine through the conserved F or W. A D gene is named only where the DNA matches it firmly. Part of the rows lack a size; the others show once, few, many or a class for expanded clones.

j_gene: TRBJ1-4; d_gene: NA; abundance: NA; v_gene: TRBV15; CDR3nt: TGTGCCACCAGCAGAGGGGCTGGGGGTGAAAAACTGTTTTTT; CDR3aa: CATSRGAGGEKLFF
j_gene: TRBJ1-2; d_gene: NA; abundance: medium-sized; v_gene: TRBV10-3; CDR3nt: TGTGCCATCAGTGGGCCCGGGTCCTCGATACTTAACTATGGCTACACCTTC; CDR3aa: CAISGPGSSILNYGYTF
j_gene: TRBJ1-3; d_gene: TRBD1; abundance: few; v_gene: TRBV10-3; CDR3nt: TGTGCCATAGGACAGGGGGCTACTGGAAACACCATATATTTT; CDR3aa: CAIGQGATGNTIYF
j_gene: TRBJ1-1; d_gene: NA; abundance: NA; v_gene: TRBV4-2; CDR3nt: TGTGCCAGCAGCCGGCCCGGAGAAGCTTTCTTT; CDR3aa: CASSRPGEAFF
j_gene: TRBJ2-2; d_gene: NA; abundance: NA; v_gene: TRBV3-1/TRBV3-2; CDR3nt: TGTGCCAGCAGCCAAAGCCTAAAGTCAGGGTCCGGGGAGCTGTTTTTT; CDR3aa: CASSQSLKSGSGELFF
j_gene: TRBJ2-2; d_gene: NA; abundance: few; v_gene: TRBV5-4; CDR3nt: TGTGCCAGCAGCTTGGATGAGGGGAACACCGGGGAGCTGTTTTTT; CDR3aa: CASSLDEGNTGELFF
j_gene: TRBJ2-2; d_gene: TRBD1; abundance: NA; v_gene: TRBV5-1; CDR3nt: TGCGCCAGCAGCTTGGTAGCGACAGGGGTTAACGGGGAGCTGTTTTTT; CDR3aa: CASSLVATGVNGELFF
j_gene: TRBJ2-2; d_gene: NA; abundance: NA; v_gene: TRBV6-1; CDR3nt: TGTGCCAGCAGTGAAGGGACACATGCGAACACCGGGGAGCTGTTTTTT; CDR3aa: CASSEGTHANTGELFF
j_gene: TRBJ2-3; d_gene: NA; abundance: NA; v_gene: TRBV18; CDR3nt: TGTGCCAGCTCACCAGGGGAGACAGATACGCAGTATTTT; CDR3aa: CASSPGETDTQYF
j_gene: TRBJ1-4; d_gene: NA; abundance: NA; v_gene: TRBV6-2/TRBV6-3; CDR3nt: TGTGCCAGCAGTTACTCGACCGGTGCAACTAATGAAAAACTGTTTTTT; CDR3aa: CASSYSTGATNEKLFF
j_gene: TRBJ2-5; d_gene: NA; abundance: NA; v_gene: TRBV7-3; CDR3nt: TGTGCCAGCAGCCCCGGTTTCGGGACAACTCAAGAGACCCAGTACTTC; CDR3aa: CASSPGFGTTQETQYF
j_gene: TRBJ2-1; d_gene: NA; abundance: NA; v_gene: TRBV3-1/TRBV3-2; CDR3nt: TGTGCCAGCAGCCCTCCCGGAGGGAGGAATGAGCAGTTCTTC; CDR3aa: CASSPPGGRNEQFF
j_gene: TRBJ2-3; d_gene: TRBD2; abundance: NA; v_gene: TRBV7-3; CDR3nt: TGTGCCAGCAGCTTAGTCGGGCGGGGGGGCACAGATACGCAGTATTTT; CDR3aa: CASSLVGRGGTDTQYF
j_gene: TRBJ1-5; d_gene: NA; abundance: NA; v_gene: TRBV28; CDR3nt: TGTGCCAGCAGTTTTAAACAGGGTTCCTACCAGCCCCAGCATTTT; CDR3aa: CASSFKQGSYQPQHF
j_gene: TRBJ1-5; d_gene: TRBD1; abundance: NA; v_gene: TRBV18; CDR3nt: TGTGCCAGCACGGGACAGGGAAGCAATCAGCCCCAGCATTTT; CDR3aa: CASTGQGSNQPQHF
j_gene: TRBJ2-3; d_gene: TRBD1; abundance: NA; v_gene: TRBV18; CDR3nt: TGTGCCAGCTCCCAGGGGACAGGAAAGCAAGATACGCAGTATTTT; CDR3aa: CASSQGTGKQDTQYF
j_gene: TRBJ2-2; d_gene: TRBD2; abundance: once; v_gene: TRBV4-1; CDR3nt: TGCGCCAGCAGCCAGCGTAGCGGGGGCGACACCGGGGAGCTGTTTTTT; CDR3aa: CASSQRSGGDTGELFF
j_gene: TRBJ1-2; d_gene: NA; abundance: NA; v_gene: TRBV15; CDR3nt: TGTGCCACCAGCAGGGATTACTATGGCTACACCTTC; CDR3aa: CATSRDYYGYTF
j_gene: TRBJ1-5; d_gene: NA; abundance: NA; v_gene: TRBV6-5; CDR3nt: TGTGCCAGCAGCGCCAGAGGTAATAGCAATCAGCCCCAGCATTTT; CDR3aa: CASSARGNSNQPQHF
j_gene: TRBJ2-5; d_gene: NA; abundance: NA; v_gene: TRBV12-3/TRBV12-4; CDR3nt: TGTGCCACCATACAAAAAGAGACCCAGTACTTC; CDR3aa: CATIQKETQYF
j_gene: TRBJ1-1; d_gene: NA; abundance: NA; v_gene: TRBV29-1; CDR3nt: TGCAGCGTTGAGGCAAGGGGGTACACTGAAGCTTTCTTT; CDR3aa: CSVEARGYTEAFF
j_gene: TRBJ2-1; d_gene: TRBD1; abundance: NA; v_gene: TRBV11-3; CDR3nt: TGTGCCAGCAGCCCCGGACAGGGCTATGAGCAGTTCTTC; CDR3aa: CASSPGQGYEQFF
j_gene: TRBJ1-1; d_gene: NA; abundance: few; v_gene: TRBV6-5; CDR3nt: TGTGCCAGCAGTTACAGCCGGGGAACTTTCTTT; CDR3aa: CASSYSRGTFF
j_gene: TRBJ2-2; d_gene: NA; abundance: NA; v_gene: TRBV7-2; CDR3nt: TGTGCCAGCAGCTGGAGGCCAGGGGCCACCGGGGAGCTGTTTTTT; CDR3aa: CASSWRPGATGELFF
j_gene: TRBJ1-1; d_gene: NA; abundance: NA; v_gene: TRBV2; CDR3nt: TGTGCCAGCACGGGGCTCGGAAATCTTGAAGCTTTCTTT; CDR3aa: CASTGLGNLEAFF
j_gene: TRBJ1-5; d_gene: NA; abundance: NA; v_gene: TRBV4-1; CDR3nt: TGCGCCAGCAGCCAAGAGACCTTTAGCAATCAGCCCCAGCATTTT; CDR3aa: CASSQETFSNQPQHF
j_gene: TRBJ1-4; d_gene: TRBD1; abundance: NA; v_gene: TRBV7-3; CDR3nt: TGTGCCAGCAGCCAGACCGGGACAGAGAATGAAAAACTGTTTTTT; CDR3aa: CASSQTGTENEKLFF
j_gene: TRBJ1-4; d_gene: NA; abundance: NA; v_gene: TRBV4-1; CDR3nt: TGCGCCAGCAGCCAAGGCCCGGGCCCCACTAATGAAAAACTGTTTTTT; CDR3aa: CASSQGPGPTNEKLFF
j_gene: TRBJ2-5; d_gene: TRBD2; abundance: NA; v_gene: TRBV5-1; CDR3nt: TGCGCCAGCAGCTGGACTAGCGGGGGTGGAGAGACCCAGTACTTC; CDR3aa: CASSWTSGGGETQYF
j_gene: TRBJ1-5; d_gene: NA; abundance: NA; v_gene: TRBV5-1; CDR3nt: TGCGCCAGCAGCTTCGAGCCCCTGACGCCCCAGCATTTT; CDR3aa: CASSFEPLTPQHF
j_gene: TRBJ2-5; d_gene: TRBD2; abundance: few; v_gene: TRBV4-1; CDR3nt: TGCGCCAGCAGCCCAAACCCGGGAGCGGGGGGTAACCTCCAAGAGACCCAGTACTTC; CDR3aa: CASSPNPGAGGNLQETQYF
j_gene: TRBJ2-3; d_gene: NA; abundance: NA; v_gene: TRBV18; CDR3nt: TGTGCCAGCTCACCGGGAGATACGCAGTATTTT; CDR3aa: CASSPGDTQYF
j_gene: TRBJ2-5; d_gene: NA; abundance: NA; v_gene: TRBV12-3/TRBV12-4; CDR3nt: TGTGCCAGCCGGGGGAAACAAGAGACCCAGTACTTC; CDR3aa: CASRGKQETQYF
j_gene: TRBJ2-5; d_gene: NA; abundance: NA; v_gene: TRBV19; CDR3nt: TGTGCCAGTTCGCCTGGCGGTCAAGAGACCCAGTACTTC; CDR3aa: CASSPGGQETQYF
j_gene: TRBJ2-3; d_gene: NA; abundance: NA; v_gene: TRBV7-2; CDR3nt: TGTGCCAGCAGCCTCCAGGGCCTAAGCACAGATACGCAGTATTTT; CDR3aa: CASSLQGLSTDTQYF
j_gene: TRBJ2-3; d_gene: TRBD2; abundance: NA; v_gene: TRBV19; CDR3nt: TGTGCCAGTAGTACCAGCTCCGGGACTAGCGGGGTTGATACGCAGTATTTT; CDR3aa: CASSTSSGTSGVDTQYF
j_gene: TRBJ1-2; d_gene: NA; abundance: NA; v_gene: TRBV6-5; CDR3nt: TGTGCCAGCAGTTCGGGCGCGCAGACATGGGGCTATGGCTACACCTTC; CDR3aa: CASSSGAQTWGYGYTF
j_gene: TRBJ2-2; d_gene: TRBD2; abundance: NA; v_gene: TRBV7-8; CDR3nt: TGTGCCAGCAGCTTAGTTCTTAGCGGGGGGGCCTCGAGGGAGCTGTTTTTT; CDR3aa: CASSLVLSGGASRELFF
j_gene: TRBJ1-2; d_gene: TRBD1; abundance: NA; v_gene: TRBV2; CDR3nt: TGTGCCAACGACAGGGGTATTGGCTATGGCTACACCTTC; CDR3aa: CANDRGIGYGYTF
j_gene: TRBJ1-3; d_gene: NA; abundance: NA; v_gene: TRBV6-6; CDR3nt: TGTGCCAGCAGGCCGACCGGGAATAATGGAAACACCATATATTTT; CDR3aa: CASRPTGNNGNTIYF
j_gene: TRBJ1-4; d_gene: NA; abundance: NA; v_gene: TRBV27; CDR3nt: TGTGCCAGCAGTTTCGACAGAAATAATGAAAAACTGTTTTTT; CDR3aa: CASSFDRNNEKLFF
j_gene: TRBJ1-2; d_gene: NA; abundance: NA; v_gene: TRBV2; CDR3nt: TGTGCCAGCAGTGATCAGGGTTATGGCTACACCTTC; CDR3aa: CASSDQGYGYTF
j_gene: TRBJ1-6; d_gene: NA; abundance: NA; v_gene: TRBV5-5; CDR3nt: TGTGCCAGCAGCTTGGAAGGAAATTCACCCCTCCACTTT; CDR3aa: CASSLEGNSPLHF
j_gene: TRBJ1-2; d_gene: NA; abundance: NA; v_gene: TRBV18; CDR3nt: TGTGCCAGCTCACGGCAGGCGGCAGTTGACGGCTATGGCTACACCTTC; CDR3aa: CASSRQAAVDGYGYTF
j_gene: TRBJ2-1; d_gene: TRBD2; abundance: NA; v_gene: TRBV24-1; CDR3nt: TGTGCCACCAGTGACGCGGGACTAGCGGGAGGCAATGAGCAGTTCTTC; CDR3aa: CATSDAGLAGGNEQFF
j_gene: TRBJ1-2; d_gene: TRBD1; abundance: NA; v_gene: TRBV27; CDR3nt: TGTGCCAGCAGTTCTTCCCTAAGGGACAGGTCCATTAACTATGGCTACACCTTC; CDR3aa: CASSSSLRDRSINYGYTF
j_gene: TRBJ2-5; d_gene: NA; abundance: NA; v_gene: TRBV18; CDR3nt: TGTGCCAGCTCACCGACTCTACAAGAGACCCAGTACTTC; CDR3aa: CASSPTLQETQYF
j_gene: TRBJ1-6; d_gene: NA; abundance: NA; v_gene: TRBV6-5; CDR3nt: TGTGCCAGCTTGTTGGGACACATGAATTCACCCCTCCACTTT; CDR3aa: CASLLGHMNSPLHF
j_gene: TRBJ1-5; d_gene: NA; abundance: NA; v_gene: TRBV21-1; CDR3nt: TGTGCCAGCAGCAAAGCTTGGTGGTATAGCAATCAGCCCCAGCATTTT; CDR3aa: CASSKAWWYSNQPQHF
j_gene: TRBJ2-5; d_gene: TRBD1; abundance: NA; v_gene: TRBV5-8; CDR3nt: TGTGCCAGCAGCTTTACAGGGGTAGAGACCCAGTACTTC; CDR3aa: CASSFTGVETQYF
j_gene: TRBJ1-1; d_gene: NA; abundance: NA; v_gene: TRBV6-6; CDR3nt: TGTGCCAGCAGTTACGTGAAAGAAAGGACTGAAGCTTTCTTT; CDR3aa: CASSYVKERTEAFF
j_gene: TRBJ1-3; d_gene: NA; abundance: few; v_gene: TRBV3-1/TRBV3-2; CDR3nt: TGTGCCAGCAGCCAAGCGGCGGGATTATATTTT; CDR3aa: CASSQAAGLYF
j_gene: TRBJ1-5; d_gene: NA; abundance: NA; v_gene: TRBV28; CDR3nt: TGTGCCAGCACCGAAGGCAGGTACAATCAGCCCCAGCATTTT; CDR3aa: CASTEGRYNQPQHF
j_gene: TRBJ2-3; d_gene: NA; abundance: NA; v_gene: TRBV7-2; CDR3nt: TGTGCCAGCAGCTTAGTACCGGGCCCAAAGTGGGATACGCAGTATTTT; CDR3aa: CASSLVPGPKWDTQYF
j_gene: TRBJ2-5; d_gene: NA; abundance: NA; v_gene: TRBV5-4; CDR3nt: TGTGCCAGCAGCTTTTCGGCGGGGAAGGGGGTCCAAGAGACCCAGTACTTC; CDR3aa: CASSFSAGKGVQETQYF